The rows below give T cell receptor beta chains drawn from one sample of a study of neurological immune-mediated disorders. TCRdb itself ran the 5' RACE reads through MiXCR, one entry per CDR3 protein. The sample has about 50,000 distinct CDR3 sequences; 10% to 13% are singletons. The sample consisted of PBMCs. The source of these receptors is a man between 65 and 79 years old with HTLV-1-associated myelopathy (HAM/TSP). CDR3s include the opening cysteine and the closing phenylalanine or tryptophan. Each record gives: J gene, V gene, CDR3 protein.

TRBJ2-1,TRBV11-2,CASSPRGTGFYNEQFF
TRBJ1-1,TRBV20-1,CSARGQPHTEAFF
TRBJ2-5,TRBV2,CASSESGETQYF
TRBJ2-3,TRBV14,CASSQNTLSDTQYF
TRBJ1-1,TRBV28,CASSSVITEAFF
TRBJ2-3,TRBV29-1,CSVEGMGGHTDTQYF
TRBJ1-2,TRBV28,CASSSSPGQRGGYTF
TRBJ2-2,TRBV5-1,CASSLGRSTGELFF
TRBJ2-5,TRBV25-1,CASSDGRGAQETQYF
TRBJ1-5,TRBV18,CASSPGGLFSNQPQHF
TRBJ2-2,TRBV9,CASSVDGRENTGELFF
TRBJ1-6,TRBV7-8,CAITVGTGNSPLHF
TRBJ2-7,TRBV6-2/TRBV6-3,CASSDQYEQYF
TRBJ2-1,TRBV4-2,CASSYRDREFF
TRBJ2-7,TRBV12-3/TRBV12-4,CASSSTGPRYEQYF
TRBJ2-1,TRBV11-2,CASSSTSGRASGEQFF
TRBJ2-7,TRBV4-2,CASSNLMAEEQYF
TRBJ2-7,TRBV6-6,CASSYSAYEQYF
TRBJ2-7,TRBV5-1,CASSSGTAYEQYF
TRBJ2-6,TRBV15,CATSRTASSGANVLTF
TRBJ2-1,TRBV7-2,CTSSLSPRSEGEQFF
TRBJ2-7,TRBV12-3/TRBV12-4,CASSETLWGQYF
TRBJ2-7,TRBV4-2,CASSQDRSEQYF
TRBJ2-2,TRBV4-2,CASSQDGGLGTGELFF
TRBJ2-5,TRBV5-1,CASSSTSGRGNQYF
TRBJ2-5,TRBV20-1,CSADKALQETQYF
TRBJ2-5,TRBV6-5,CASSNYDMVGTQYF
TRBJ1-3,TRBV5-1,CASKGAYSGNTIYF
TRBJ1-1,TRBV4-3,CASSQDHRGSEAFF
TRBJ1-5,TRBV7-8,CASSSRRESRPQHF
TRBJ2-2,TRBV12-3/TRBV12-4,CASRSGSGTGELFF
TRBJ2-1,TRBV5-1,CASSLDPAGGGNEQFF
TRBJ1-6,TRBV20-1,CSAVRESNSPLHF
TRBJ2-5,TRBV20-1,CSAILPHFEETQYF
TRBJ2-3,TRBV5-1,CASSSNWGEADTQYF
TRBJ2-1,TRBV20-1,CSAPGQGWSEQFF
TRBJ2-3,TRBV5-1,CASSLETSGRDTDTQYF
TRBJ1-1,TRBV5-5,CASSFWAEAFF
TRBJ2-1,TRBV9,CASSLPQGAAEQFF
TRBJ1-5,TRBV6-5,CASSYRQASNQPQHF
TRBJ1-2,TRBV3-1,CASGDWDRGGYTF
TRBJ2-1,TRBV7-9,CASSLTPTRYNEQFF
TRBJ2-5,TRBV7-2,CASSLVVRETQYF
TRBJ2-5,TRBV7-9,CASSLASAVETQYF
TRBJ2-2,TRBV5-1,CASSRNAVTYTGELFF